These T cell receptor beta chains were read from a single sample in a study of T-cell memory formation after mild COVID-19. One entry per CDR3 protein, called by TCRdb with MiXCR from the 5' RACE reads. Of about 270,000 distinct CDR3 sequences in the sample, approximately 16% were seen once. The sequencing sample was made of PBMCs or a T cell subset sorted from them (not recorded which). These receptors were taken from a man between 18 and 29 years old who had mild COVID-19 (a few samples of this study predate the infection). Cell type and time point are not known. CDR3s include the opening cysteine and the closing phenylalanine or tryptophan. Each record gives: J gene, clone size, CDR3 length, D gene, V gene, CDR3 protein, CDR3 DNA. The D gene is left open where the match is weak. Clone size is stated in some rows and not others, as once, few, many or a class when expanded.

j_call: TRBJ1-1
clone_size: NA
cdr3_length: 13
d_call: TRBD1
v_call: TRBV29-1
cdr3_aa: CSVHLSTGAPGVF
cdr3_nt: TGCAGCGTCCACCTTTCAACAGGGGCCCCTGGGGTCTTT

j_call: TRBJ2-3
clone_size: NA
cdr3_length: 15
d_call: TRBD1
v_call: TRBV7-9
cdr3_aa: CASSPRQGSTDTQYF
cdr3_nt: TGTGCCAGCAGCCCTCGACAGGGGTCAACAGATACGCAGTATTTT

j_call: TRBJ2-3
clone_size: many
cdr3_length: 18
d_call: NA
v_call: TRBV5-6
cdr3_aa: CASSFTFVGPTVGDTQYF
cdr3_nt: TGTGCCAGCAGCTTTACGTTCGTAGGGCCAACGGTGGGAGATACGCAGTATTTT

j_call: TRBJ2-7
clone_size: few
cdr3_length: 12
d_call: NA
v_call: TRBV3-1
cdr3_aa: CASSQANSEQYF
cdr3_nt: TGTGCCAGCAGCCAAGCTAACAGCGAGCAGTACTTC

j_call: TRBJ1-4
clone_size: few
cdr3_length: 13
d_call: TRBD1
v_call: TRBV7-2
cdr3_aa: CASKGQVEEKLFF
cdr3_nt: TGTGCCAGTAAGGGACAGGTGGAAGAAAAACTGTTTTTT

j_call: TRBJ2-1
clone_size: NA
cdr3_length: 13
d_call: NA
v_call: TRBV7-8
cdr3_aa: CASSLAVFDEQFF
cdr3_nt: TGTGCCAGCAGCTTAGCGGTCTTCGATGAGCAGTTCTTC

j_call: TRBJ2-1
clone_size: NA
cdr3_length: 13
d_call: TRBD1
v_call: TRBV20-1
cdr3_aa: CSAPGTGINEQFF
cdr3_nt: TGCAGTGCTCCCGGGACAGGGATTAATGAGCAGTTCTTC

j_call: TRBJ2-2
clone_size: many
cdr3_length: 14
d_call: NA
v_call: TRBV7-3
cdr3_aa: CASSSTGFAGELFF
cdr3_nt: TGTGCCAGCAGCTCAACAGGGTTCGCCGGGGAGCTGTTTTTT

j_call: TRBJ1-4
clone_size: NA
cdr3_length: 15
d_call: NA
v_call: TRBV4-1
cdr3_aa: CASSPPAVYDEKLFF
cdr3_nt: TGCGCCAGCAGCCCGCCCGCCGTCTACGATGAAAAACTGTTTTTT

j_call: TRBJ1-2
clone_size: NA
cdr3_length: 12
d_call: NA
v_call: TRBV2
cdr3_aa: CASEGGVYSYTF
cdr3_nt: TGTGCCAGCGAAGGGGGAGTTTATAGCTACACCTTC

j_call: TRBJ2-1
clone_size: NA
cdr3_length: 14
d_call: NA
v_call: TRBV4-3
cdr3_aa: CASSQVGWNNEQFF
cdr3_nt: TGCGCCAGCAGCCAAGTAGGCTGGAACAATGAGCAGTTCTTC

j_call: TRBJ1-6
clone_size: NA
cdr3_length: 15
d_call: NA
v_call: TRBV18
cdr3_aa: CASSPSSRANSPLHF
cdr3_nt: TGTGCCAGCTCGCCCAGTTCGAGAGCCAATTCACCCCTCCACTTT

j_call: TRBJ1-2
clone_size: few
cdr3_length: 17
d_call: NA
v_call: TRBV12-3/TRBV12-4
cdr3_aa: CASSLGTGWQGLYGYTF
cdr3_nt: TGTGCCAGCAGTTTAGGTACGGGTTGGCAGGGGCTTTATGGCTACACCTTC

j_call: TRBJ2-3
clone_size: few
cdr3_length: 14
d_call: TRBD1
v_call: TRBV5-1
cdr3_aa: CASSHMDRTDTQYF
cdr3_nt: TGCGCCAGCAGTCATATGGACAGGACAGATACGCAGTATTTT

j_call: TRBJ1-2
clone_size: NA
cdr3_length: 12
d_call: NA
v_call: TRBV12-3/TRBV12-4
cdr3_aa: CASSPRQDGYTF
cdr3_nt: TGTGCCAGCAGTCCTAGACAGGATGGCTACACCTTC

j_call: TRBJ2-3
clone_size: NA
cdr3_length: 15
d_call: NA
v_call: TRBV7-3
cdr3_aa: CASSLRGSDTDTQYF
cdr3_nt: TGTGCCAGCAGCTTGCGGGGCTCAGACACAGATACGCAGTATTTT

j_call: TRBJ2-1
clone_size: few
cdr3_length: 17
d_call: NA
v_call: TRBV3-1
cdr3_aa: CASSQDLVGYRVDEQFF
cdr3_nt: TGTGCCAGCAGCCAAGATTTGGTAGGGTACAGGGTCGATGAGCAGTTCTTC

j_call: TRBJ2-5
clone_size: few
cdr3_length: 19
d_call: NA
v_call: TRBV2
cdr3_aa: CASSLRGVAGLGPGGTQYF
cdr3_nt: TGTGCCAGCAGCCTTAGGGGGGTCGCAGGACTGGGACCAGGAGGAACCCAGTACTTC

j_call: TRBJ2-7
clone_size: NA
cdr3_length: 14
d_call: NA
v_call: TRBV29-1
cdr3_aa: CSATPRGGEYEQYF
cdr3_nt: TGCAGCGCTACGCCGAGAGGCGGGGAATACGAGCAGTACTTC

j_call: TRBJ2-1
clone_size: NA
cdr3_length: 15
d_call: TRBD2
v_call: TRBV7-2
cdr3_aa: CASSRGLAGVNEQFF
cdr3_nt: TGTGCCAGCAGCCGGGGACTAGCGGGGGTGAATGAGCAGTTCTTC

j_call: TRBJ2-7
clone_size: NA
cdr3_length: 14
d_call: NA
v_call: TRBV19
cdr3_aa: CASSFGTSSYEQYF
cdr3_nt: TGTGCCAGTAGTTTCGGGACTTCTTCCTACGAGCAGTACTTC

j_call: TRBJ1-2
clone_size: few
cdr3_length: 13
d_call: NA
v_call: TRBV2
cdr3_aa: CASILTAPGGYTF
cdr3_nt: TGTGCCAGCATCCTGACTGCGCCGGGTGGCTACACCTTC

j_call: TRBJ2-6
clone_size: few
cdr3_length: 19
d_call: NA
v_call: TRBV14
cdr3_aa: CASSHPRSRRSSGANVLTF
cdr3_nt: TGTGCCAGCAGCCATCCAAGGAGCAGGCGAAGCTCTGGGGCCAACGTCCTGACTTTC

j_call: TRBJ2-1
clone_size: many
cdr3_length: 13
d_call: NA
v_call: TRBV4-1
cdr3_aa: CASGGAMDNEQFF
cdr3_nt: TGCGCCAGCGGGGGGGCGATGGACAATGAGCAGTTCTTC

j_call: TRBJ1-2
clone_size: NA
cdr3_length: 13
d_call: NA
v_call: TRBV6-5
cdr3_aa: CASMREGERGYTF
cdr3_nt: TGTGCCAGTATGAGAGAGGGGGAGCGTGGCTACACCTTC

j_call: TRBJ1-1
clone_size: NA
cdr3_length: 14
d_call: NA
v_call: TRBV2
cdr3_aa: CASSESERKGEAFF
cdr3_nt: TGTGCCAGCAGTGAATCCGAACGGAAGGGTGAAGCTTTCTTT

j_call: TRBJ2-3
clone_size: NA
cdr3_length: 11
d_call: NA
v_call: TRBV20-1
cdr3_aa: CSALQGGTQYF
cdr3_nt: TGCAGTGCTCTACAGGGAGGTACGCAGTATTTT

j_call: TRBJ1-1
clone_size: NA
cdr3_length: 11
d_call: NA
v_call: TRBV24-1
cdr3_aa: CATSDGSEAFF
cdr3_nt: TGTGCCACCAGTGACGGCTCTGAAGCTTTCTTT

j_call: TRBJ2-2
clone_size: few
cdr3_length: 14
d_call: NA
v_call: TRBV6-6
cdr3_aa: CASSHLGYTGELFF
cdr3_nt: TGTGCCAGCAGCCATTTGGGCTACACCGGGGAGCTGTTTTTT

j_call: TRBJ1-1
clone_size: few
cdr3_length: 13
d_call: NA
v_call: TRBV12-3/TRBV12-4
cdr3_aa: CASSPQTNTEAFF
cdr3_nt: TGTGCCAGCAGTCCACAGACAAACACTGAAGCTTTCTTT

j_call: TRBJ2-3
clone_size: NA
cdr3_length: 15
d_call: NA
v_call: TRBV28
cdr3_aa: CASRTASGNTDTQYF
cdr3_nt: TGTGCCAGCAGAACTGCCTCGGGGAACACAGATACGCAGTATTTT

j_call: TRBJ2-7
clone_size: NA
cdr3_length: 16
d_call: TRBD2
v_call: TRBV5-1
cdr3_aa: CASSLTGRGGPYEQYF
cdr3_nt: TGCGCCAGCAGCTTGACTGGGCGGGGGGGCCCCTACGAGCAGTACTTC

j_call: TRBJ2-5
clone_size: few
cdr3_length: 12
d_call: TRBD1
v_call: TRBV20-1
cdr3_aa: CSALTGRETQYF
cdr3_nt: TGCAGTGCTCTGACAGGGAGAGAGACCCAGTACTTC

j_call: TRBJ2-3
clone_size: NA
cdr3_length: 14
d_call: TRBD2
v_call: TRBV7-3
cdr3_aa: CASGKSGDTDTQYF
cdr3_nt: TGTGCCAGCGGAAAGAGCGGGGACACAGATACGCAGTATTTT

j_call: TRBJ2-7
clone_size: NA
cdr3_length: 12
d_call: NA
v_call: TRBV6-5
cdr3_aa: CASSYSDSEQYF
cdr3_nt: TGTGCCAGCAGTTACTCAGACTCCGAGCAGTACTTC

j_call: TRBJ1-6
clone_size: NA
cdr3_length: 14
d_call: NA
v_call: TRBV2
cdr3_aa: CASSAGGGNSPLHF
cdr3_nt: TGTGCCAGCAGTGCTGGGGGCGGTAATTCACCCCTCCACTTT

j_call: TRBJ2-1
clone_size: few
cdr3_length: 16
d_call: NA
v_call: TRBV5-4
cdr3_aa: CASSLVRGRGDNEQFF
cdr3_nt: TGTGCCAGCAGCTTGGTAAGGGGGCGCGGGGACAATGAGCAGTTCTTC

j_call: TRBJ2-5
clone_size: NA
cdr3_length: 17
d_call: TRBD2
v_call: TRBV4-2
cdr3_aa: CASSQDGVAGGLETQYF
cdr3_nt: TGTGCCAGCAGCCAAGATGGGGTAGCGGGGGGACTAGAGACCCAGTACTTC

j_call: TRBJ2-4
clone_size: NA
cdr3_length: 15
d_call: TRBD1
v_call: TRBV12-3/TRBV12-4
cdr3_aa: CASSRTDRNFSIQYF
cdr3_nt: TGTGCCAGCAGCCGGACGGACAGGAACTTTAGCATTCAGTACTTC

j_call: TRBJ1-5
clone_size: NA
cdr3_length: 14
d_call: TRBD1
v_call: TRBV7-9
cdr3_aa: CASSLGQEWGPQHF
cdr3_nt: TGTGCCAGCAGCCTTGGACAGGAATGGGGGCCCCAGCATTTT

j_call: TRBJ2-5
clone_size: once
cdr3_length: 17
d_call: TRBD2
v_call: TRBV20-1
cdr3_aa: CSALLAGGSQLRETQYF
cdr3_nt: TGCAGTGCTCTACTAGCGGGGGGAAGTCAATTACGAGAGACCCAGTACTTC

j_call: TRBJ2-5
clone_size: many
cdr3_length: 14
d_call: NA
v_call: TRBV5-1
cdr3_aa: CASSRGTVQETQYF
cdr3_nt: TGCGCCAGCAGCCGCGGGACAGTCCAAGAGACCCAGTACTTC

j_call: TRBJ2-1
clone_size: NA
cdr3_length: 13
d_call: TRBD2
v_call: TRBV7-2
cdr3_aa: CASNNGGAYEQFF
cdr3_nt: TGTGCCAGCAATAACGGGGGGGCCTATGAGCAGTTCTTC

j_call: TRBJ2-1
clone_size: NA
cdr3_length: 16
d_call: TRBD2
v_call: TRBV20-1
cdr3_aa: CSARTSRASSYNEQFF
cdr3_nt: TGCAGTGCAAGGACTAGCCGAGCTTCTTCCTACAATGAGCAGTTCTTC

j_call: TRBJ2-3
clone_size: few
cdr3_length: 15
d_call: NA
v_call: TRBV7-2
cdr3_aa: CASSLVGRHPDTQYF
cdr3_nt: TGTGCCAGCAGCTTAGTGGGACGACACCCAGATACGCAGTATTTT

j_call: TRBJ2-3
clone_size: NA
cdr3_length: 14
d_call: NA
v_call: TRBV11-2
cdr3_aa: CASSLGGGADTQYF
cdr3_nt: TGTGCCAGCAGCTTAGGGGGGGGCGCAGATACGCAGTATTTT

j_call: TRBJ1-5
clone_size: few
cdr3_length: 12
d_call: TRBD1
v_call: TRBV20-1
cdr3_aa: CSAGQVNQPQHF
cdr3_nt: TGCAGTGCTGGACAGGTCAATCAGCCCCAGCATTTT

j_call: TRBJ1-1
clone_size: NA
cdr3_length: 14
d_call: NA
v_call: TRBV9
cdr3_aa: CASSVEEGDTEAFF
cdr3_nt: TGTGCCAGCAGCGTAGAGGAGGGAGACACTGAAGCTTTCTTT

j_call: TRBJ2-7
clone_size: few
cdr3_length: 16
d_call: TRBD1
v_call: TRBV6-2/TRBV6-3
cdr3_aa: CASSLRTGAASYEQYF
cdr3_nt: TGTGCCAGCAGTTTGAGGACAGGGGCGGCCTCCTACGAGCAGTACTTC

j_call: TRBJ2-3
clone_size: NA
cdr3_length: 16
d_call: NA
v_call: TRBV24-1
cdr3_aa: CATSGPGADDTDTQYF
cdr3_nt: TGTGCCACCAGTGGTCCTGGGGCGGATGACACAGATACGCAGTATTTT

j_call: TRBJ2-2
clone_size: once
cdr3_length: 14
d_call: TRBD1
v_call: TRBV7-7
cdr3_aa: CASRKGQLTGELFF
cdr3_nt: TGTGCTAGCAGAAAGGGACAGCTCACCGGGGAGCTGTTTTTT

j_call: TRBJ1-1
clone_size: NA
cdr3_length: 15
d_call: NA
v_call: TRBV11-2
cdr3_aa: CASSPADPGFTEAFF
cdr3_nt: TGTGCCAGCAGTCCCGCAGACCCAGGGTTCACTGAAGCTTTCTTT

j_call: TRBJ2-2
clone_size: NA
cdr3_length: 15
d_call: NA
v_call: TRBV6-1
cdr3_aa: CASSEEGGAAGELFF
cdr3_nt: TGTGCCAGCAGTGAAGAGGGGGGCGCGGCCGGGGAGCTGTTTTTT